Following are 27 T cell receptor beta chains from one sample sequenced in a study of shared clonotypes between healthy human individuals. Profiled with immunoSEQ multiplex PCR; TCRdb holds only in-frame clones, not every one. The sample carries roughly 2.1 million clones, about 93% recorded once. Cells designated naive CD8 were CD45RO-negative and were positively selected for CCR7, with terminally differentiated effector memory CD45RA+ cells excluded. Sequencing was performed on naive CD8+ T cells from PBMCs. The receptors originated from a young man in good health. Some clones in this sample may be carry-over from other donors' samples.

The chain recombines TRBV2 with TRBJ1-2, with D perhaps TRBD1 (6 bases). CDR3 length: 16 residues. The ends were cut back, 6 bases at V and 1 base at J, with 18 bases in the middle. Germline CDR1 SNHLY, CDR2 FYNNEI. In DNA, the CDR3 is TGTGCCAGCAGACTTCAAACCGGCAGGGGTAACTATGGCTACACCTTC. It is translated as CASRLQTGRGNYGYTF.

CDR3: CASSAGQGFYEQYF. CDR3 bases: TGTGCCAGCAGCGCGGGACAGGGGTTCTACGAGCAGTACTTC. V gene TRBV5-6 combines with J gene TRBJ2-7; the match to TRBD1 covers 10 bases. Germline trimming cut 4 bases from V and 3 bases from J; bases unmatched to any gene: 4. The V gene's germline CDR1 is SGHDT and CDR2 YYEEEE. The CDR3 runs to 14 residues.

CDR3 residues: CASSSAGTLVTAREQYF. The CDR3 nucleotides read TGCGCCAGCAGCTCCGCCGGGACACTCGTAACCGCGAGAGAGCAGTACTTC. V and J are TRBV5-1 and TRBJ2-7; tentatively, D is TRBD1 (6 bases). Trimming took 3 bases from V and 7 from J, leaving 26 bases between them. In germline, CDR1 is SGHRS, CDR2 YFSETQ. This CDR3 contains 17 residues.

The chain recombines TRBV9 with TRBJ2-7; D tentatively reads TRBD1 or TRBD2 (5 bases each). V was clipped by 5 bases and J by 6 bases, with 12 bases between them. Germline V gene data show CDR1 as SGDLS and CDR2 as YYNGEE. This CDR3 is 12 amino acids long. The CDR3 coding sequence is TGTGCCAGCAGGGGCCCGGGGCCCGAGCAGTACTTC. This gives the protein CASRGPGPEQYF.

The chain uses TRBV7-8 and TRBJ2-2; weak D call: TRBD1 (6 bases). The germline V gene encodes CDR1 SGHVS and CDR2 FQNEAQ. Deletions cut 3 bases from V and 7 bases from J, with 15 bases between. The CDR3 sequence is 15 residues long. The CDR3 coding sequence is TGTGCCAGCAGCTTCTACAGGGACGGAAGCGGGGAGCTGTTTTTT. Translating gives CASSFYRDGSGELFF.

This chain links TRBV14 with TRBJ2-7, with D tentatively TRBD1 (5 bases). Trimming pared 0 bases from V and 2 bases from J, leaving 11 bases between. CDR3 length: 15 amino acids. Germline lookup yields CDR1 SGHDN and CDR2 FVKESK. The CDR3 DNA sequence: TGTGCCAGCAGCCAAGATTTTAGGGGAACCTACGAGCAGTACTTC. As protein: CASSQDFRGTYEQYF.

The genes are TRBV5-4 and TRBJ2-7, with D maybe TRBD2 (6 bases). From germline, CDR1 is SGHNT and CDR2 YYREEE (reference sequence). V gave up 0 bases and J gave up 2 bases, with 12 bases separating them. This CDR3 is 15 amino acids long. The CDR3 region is CASSLGGKIPYEQYF. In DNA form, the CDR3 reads TGTGCCAGCAGCTTGGGCGGGAAGATCCCCTACGAGCAGTACTTC.

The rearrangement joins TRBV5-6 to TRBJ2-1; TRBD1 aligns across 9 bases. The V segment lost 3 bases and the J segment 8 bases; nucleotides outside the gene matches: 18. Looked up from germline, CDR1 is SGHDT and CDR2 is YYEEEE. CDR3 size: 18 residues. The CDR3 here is CASSYPSRTGEVIDEQFF. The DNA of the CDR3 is TGTGCCAGCAGCTACCCGAGCCGGACAGGGGAAGTAATCGATGAGCAGTTCTTC.

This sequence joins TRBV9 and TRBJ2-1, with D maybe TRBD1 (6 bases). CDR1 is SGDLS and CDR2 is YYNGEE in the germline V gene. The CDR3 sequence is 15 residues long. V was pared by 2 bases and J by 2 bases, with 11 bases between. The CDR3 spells CASSVTGTPYNEQFF. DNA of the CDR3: TGTGCCAGCAGCGTTACCGGGACACCCTACAATGAGCAGTTCTTC.

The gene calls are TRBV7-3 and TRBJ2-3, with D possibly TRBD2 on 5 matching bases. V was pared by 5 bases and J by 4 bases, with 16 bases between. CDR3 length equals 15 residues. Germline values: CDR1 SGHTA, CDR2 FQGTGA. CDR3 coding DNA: TGTGCCAGCAGCCCCCCAAGCGGAGGCCCAGATACGCAGTATTTT. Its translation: CASSPPSGGPDTQYF.

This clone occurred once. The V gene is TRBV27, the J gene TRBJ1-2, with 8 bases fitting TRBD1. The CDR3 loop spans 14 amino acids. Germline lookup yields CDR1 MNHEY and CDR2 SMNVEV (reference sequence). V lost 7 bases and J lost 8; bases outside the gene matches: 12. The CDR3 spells CASTERQGAYGYTF. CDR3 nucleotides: TGTGCCAGCACCGAAAGGCAGGGGGCTTACGGCTACACCTTC.

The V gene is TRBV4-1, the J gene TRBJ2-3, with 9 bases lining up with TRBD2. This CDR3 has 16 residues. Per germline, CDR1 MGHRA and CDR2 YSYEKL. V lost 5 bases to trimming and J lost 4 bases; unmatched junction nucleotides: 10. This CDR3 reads CASSFGAAGGADTQYF. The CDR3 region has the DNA TGCGCCAGCAGCTTCGGCGCAGCGGGAGGCGCAGATACGCAGTATTTT.

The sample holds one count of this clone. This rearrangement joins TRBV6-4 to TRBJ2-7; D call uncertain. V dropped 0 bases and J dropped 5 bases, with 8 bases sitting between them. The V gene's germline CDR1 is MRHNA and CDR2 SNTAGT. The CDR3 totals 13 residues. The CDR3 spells CASSDSIGDEQYF. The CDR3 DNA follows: TGTGCCAGCAGTGACTCGATAGGTGACGAGCAGTACTTC.

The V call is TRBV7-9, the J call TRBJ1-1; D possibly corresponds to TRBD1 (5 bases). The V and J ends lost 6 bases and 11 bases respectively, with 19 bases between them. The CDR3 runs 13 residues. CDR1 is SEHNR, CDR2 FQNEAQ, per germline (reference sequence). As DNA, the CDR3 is TGTGCCAGCAGTTCCTCCCCGGGGGTACTCGCTTTCTTT. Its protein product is CASSSSPGVLAFF. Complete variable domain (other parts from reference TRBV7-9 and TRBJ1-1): DTGVSQNPRHKITKRGQNVTFRCDPISEHNRLYWYRQTLGQGPEFLTYFQNEAQLEKSRLLSDRFSAERPKGSFSTLEIQRTEQGDSAMYLCASSSSPGVLAFFGQGTRLTVV.

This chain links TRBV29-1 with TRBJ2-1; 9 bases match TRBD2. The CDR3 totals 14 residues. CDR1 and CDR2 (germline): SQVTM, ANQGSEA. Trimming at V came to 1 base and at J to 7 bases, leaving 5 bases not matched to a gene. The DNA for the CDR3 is TGCAGCGTTGAAGGGACTAGCGTTCGGAATGAGCAGTTCTTC. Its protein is CSVEGTSVRNEQFF.

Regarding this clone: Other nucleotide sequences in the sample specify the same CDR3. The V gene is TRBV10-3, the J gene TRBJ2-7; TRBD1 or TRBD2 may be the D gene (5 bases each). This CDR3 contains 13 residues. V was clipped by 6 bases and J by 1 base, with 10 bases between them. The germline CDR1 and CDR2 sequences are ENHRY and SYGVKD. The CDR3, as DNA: TGTGCCATCAGGGGGACGTCTTCCTACGAGCAGTACTTC. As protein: CAIRGTSSYEQYF.

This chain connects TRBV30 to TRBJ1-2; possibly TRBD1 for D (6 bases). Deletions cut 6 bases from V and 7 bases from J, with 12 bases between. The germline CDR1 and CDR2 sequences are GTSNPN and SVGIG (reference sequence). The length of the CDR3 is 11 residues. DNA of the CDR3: TGTGCCTGCCTTAAGGGGGGTGGCTACACCTTC. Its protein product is CACLKGGGYTF.

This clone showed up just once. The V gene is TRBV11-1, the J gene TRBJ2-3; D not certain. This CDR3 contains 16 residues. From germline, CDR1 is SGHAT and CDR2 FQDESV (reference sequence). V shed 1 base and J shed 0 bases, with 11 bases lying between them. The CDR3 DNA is TGTGCCAGCAGCTTAGTCGGGCCCTATAGCACAGATACGCAGTATTTT. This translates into CASSLVGPYSTDTQYF.

The CDR3 reads CASSLSRDGYEQYF. The CDR3 region has the DNA TGTGCCAGCAGTTTATCGAGAGATGGTTACGAGCAGTACTTC. The chain joins TRBV27 to TRBJ2-7; D is unresolved. Trimming pared 0 bases from V and 4 bases from J, leaving 10 bases between. The CDR3 spans 14 residues. Germline V gene sequence: CDR1 MNHEY, CDR2 SMNVEV (reference sequence).

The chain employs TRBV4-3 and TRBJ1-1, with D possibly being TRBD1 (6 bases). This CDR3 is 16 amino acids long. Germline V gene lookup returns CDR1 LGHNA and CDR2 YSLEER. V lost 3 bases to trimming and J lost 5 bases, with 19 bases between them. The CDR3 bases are TGCGCCAGCAGCCATTCCCCGGGGGGGGCGAGGACTGAAGCTTTCTTT. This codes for CASSHSPGGARTEAFF.

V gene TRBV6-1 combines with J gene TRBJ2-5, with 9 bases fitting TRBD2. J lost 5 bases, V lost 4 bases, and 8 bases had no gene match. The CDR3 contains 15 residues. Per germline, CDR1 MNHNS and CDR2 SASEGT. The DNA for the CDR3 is TGTGCCAGCAGTGGGGGGATTAGCGGGGGCGAGACCCAGTACTTC. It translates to CASSGGISGGETQYF.

The CDR3 DNA reads TGTGCCAGCAGTTTATCCGGGACAGGGGGACAGCCCCAGCATTTT. This gives the protein CASSLSGTGGQPQHF. The chain has TRBV27 and TRBJ1-5; 11 bases are shared with TRBD1. V lost 0 bases to trimming and J lost 7 bases; unmatched junction nucleotides: 2. This CDR3 is 15 amino acids long. CDR1 is MNHEY and CDR2 is SMNVEV in the germline V gene (reference sequence).

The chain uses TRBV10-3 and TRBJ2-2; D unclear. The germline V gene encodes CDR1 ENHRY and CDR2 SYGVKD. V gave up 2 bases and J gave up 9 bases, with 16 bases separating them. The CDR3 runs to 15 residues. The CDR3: CAISEKSESLRELFF. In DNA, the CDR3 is TGTGCCATCAGTGAGAAGAGTGAGTCTTTGAGGGAGCTGTTTTTT.

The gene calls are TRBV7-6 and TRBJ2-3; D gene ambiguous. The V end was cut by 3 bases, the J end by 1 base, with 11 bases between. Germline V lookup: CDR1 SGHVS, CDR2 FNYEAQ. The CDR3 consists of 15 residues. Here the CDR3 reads CASSFVAERTDTQYF. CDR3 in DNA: TGTGCCAGCAGCTTTGTGGCAGAACGCACAGATACGCAGTATTTT.

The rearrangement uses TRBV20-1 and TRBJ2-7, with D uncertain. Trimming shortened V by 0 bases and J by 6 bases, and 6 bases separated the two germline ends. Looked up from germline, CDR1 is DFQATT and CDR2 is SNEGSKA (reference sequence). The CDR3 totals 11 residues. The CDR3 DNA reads TGCAGTGCTAGAGATCACCCCGAGCAGTACTTC. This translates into CSARDHPEQYF.

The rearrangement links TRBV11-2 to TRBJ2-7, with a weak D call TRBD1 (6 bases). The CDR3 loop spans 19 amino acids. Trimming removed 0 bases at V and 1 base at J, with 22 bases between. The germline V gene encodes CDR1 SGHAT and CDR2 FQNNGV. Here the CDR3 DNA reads TGTGCCAGCAGCTTAGATGGCCTTCGGACAGCTCCTCTATCCTACGAGCAGTACTTC. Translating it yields CASSLDGLRTAPLSYEQYF.

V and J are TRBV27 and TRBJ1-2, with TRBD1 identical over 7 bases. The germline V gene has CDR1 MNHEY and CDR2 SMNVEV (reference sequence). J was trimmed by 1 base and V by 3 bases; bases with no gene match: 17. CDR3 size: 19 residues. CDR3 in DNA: TGTGCCAGCAGTTTCCTAAGATACCGGACAGGCGACTATAACTATGGCTACACCTTC. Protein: CASSFLRYRTGDYNYGYTF.